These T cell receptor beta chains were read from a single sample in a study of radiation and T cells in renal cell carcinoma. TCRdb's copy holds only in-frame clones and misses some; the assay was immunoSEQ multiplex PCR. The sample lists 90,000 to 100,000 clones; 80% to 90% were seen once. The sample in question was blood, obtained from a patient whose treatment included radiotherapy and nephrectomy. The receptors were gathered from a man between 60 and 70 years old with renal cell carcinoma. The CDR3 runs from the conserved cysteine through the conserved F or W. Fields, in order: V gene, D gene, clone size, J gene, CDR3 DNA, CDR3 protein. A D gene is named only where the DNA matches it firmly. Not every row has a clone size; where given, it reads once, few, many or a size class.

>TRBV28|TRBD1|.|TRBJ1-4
TGTGCCAGCAGGGATTCAGGGGGCGGTCGCGAAAAACTGTTTTTT
CASRDSGGGREKLFF
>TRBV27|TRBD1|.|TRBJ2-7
TGTGCCAGCAGAAACCCCGGGACAGGGTCCTACGAGCAGTACTTC
CASRNPGTGSYEQYF
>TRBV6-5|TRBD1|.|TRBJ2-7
TGTGCCAGCAGTTACTCGGTTCCGGGACAGGGTTACGAGCAGTACTTC
CASSYSVPGQGYEQYF
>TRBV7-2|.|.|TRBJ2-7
TGTGCCAGCAGCCGGATCTCCTACGAGCAGTACTTC
CASSRISYEQYF
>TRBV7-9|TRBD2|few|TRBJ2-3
TGTGCCAGCAGCTTGGTTAGCGGGAGTGGGTCAGATACGCAGTATTTT
CASSLVSGSGSDTQYF
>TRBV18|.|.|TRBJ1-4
TGTGCCAGCTCACCCTCGACAGCCGCTAATGAAAAACTGTTTTTT
CASSPSTAANEKLFF
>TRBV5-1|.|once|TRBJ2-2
TGCGCCAGCACGGGCACTTACACCGGGGAGCTGTTTTTT
CASTGTYTGELFF
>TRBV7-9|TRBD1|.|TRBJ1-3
TGTGCCAGCAGCTTAGCGCGCGGCAGGGGGCAAAACACCATATATTTT
CASSLARGRGQNTIYF
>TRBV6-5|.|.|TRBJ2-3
TGTGCCAGCAGTATTCGGGATGCAAGGACGGATACGCAGTATTTT
CASSIRDARTDTQYF
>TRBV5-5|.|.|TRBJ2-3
TGTGCCAGCAGCTCCACAGATACGCAGTATTTT
CASSSTDTQYF
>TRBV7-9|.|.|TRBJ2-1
TGTGCCAGCAGCTTAGCGGGGGGAGAGCAGTTCTTC
CASSLAGGEQFF
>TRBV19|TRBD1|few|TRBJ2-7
TGTGCCAGTAGTATGCAGGGGGCCAGCGGACGGAGCTCCTACGAGCAGTACTTC
CASSMQGASGRSSYEQYF
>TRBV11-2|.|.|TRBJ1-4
TGTGCCAGCAGCTCCCCTGGATTTAATGAAAAACTGTTTTTT
CASSSPGFNEKLFF
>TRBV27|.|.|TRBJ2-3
TGTGCCAGTGGGCCAGATACGCAGTATTTT
CASGPDTQYF
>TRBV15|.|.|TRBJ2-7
TGTGCCACCAGCTCTCCGTACGAGCAGTACTTC
CATSSPYEQYF
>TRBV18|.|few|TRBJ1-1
TGTGCCAGCTCTGGGACCGGGAGGACTGAAGCTTTCTTT
CASSGTGRTEAFF
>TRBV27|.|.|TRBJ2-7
TGTGCCAGCAGTTCCCCCGCAGGGAACTCCTACGAGCAGTACTTC
CASSSPAGNSYEQYF
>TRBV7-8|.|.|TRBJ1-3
TGTGCCAGCAGCTCCTTGTCGGTTGTCTTTGGAAACACCATATATTTT
CASSSLSVVFGNTIYF
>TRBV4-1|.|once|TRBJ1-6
TGCGCCAGCAGCCAGATGTCAGATTCACCCCTCCACTTT
CASSQMSDSPLHF
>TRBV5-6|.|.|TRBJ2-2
TGTGCCAGCAGCGTGCTGGCGTCCACGGGCGGGGAGCTGTTTTTT
CASSVLASTGGELFF
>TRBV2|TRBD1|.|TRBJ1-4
TGTGCCAGCAGCTCCGGGACAGGACCAAAAACTAATGAAAAACTGTTTTTT
CASSSGTGPKTNEKLFF
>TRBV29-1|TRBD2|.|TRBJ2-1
TGCAGCGCCGCCGGCGGGAGCCGAGGTGAGCAGTTCTTC
CSAAGGSRGEQFF
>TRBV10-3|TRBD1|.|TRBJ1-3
TGTGCCGCGACGGGACAGGGCGACTCTGGAAACACCATATATTTT
CAATGQGDSGNTIYF
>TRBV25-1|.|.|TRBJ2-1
TGTGCCAGCAGTGATACGGGATACAATGAGCAGTTCTTC
CASSDTGYNEQFF
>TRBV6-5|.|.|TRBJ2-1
TGTGCCAGCAGTTACGGTCCAGGCTACAATGAGCAGTTCTTC
CASSYGPGYNEQFF
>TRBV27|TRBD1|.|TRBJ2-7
TGTGCCAGCAGAGCCCCACAGGGGGTCCACGAGCAGTACTTC
CASRAPQGVHEQYF
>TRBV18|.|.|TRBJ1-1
TGTGCCAGCTCACCGGGGGGGGACTTGTTCGCTTTCTTT
CASSPGGDLFAFF
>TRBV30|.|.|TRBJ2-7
TGTGCCTGGAGTGCTAGGACAGGCCGGGGGACTTACGAGCAGTACTTC
CAWSARTGRGTYEQYF
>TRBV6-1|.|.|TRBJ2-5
TGTGCCAGCAGTCAACTAGCAGAGACCCAGTACTTC
CASSQLAETQYF
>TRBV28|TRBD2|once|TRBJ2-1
TGTGCCAGCAGTTTTCCCCCAACTAGCGGGAACAATGAGCAGTTCTTC
CASSFPPTSGNNEQFF
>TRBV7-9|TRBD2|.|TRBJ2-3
TGTGCCAGCAGCTTAGTGCGGTCTACTAGCGGTTCTGGCACAGATACGCAGTATTTT
CASSLVRSTSGSGTDTQYF
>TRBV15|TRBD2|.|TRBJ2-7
TGTGCCACCAGCAGAGCGGGGCTAGCGGATACCTACGAGCAGTACTTC
CATSRAGLADTYEQYF
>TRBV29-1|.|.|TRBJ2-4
TGCAGCGTTGAGGAGGACATTCAGTACTTC
CSVEEDIQYF
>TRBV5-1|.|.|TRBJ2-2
TGCGCCAGCAGCTTGGGAGCGGTGGGGAACACCGGGGAGCTGTTTTTT
CASSLGAVGNTGELFF
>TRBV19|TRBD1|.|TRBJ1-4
TGTGCCAGTAGTATATTCTCAGGGGGCGACGAAAAACTGTTTTTT
CASSIFSGGDEKLFF
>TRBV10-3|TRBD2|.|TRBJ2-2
TGTGCCATCAGTGAGTCTCGACTAGCGGGAACCGGGGAGCTGTTTTTT
CAISESRLAGTGELFF
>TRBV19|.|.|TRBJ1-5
TGTGCCAGTAGTCCTGGGGTAGGCCCATACCCCCAGCATTTT
CASSPGVGPYPQHF
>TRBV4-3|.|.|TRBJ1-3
TGCGCCAGCAGCCAAGACCGGGACTCTGGAAACACCATATATTTT
CASSQDRDSGNTIYF
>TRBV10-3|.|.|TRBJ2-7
TGTGCCATCAGCCCGAAAATGGACTACAGCGTCCGCGAGCAGTACTTC
CAISPKMDYSVREQYF
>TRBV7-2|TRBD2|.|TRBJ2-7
TGTGCCAGCAGATGGGGGGGTTCTACCTACGAGCAGTACTTC
CASRWGGSTYEQYF
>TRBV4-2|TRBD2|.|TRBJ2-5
TGTGCCAGCAGCCACGGGACTAGCGGGAGGTTGGAGACCCAGTACTTC
CASSHGTSGRLETQYF
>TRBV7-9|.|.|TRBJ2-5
TGTGCCAGCAGCCGCCCCCCGGGGATGTACCAAGAGACCCAGTACTTC
CASSRPPGMYQETQYF
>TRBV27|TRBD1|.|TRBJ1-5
TGTGCCAGCAAACCGACAGGGAGCCAGCCCCAGCATTTT
CASKPTGSQPQHF
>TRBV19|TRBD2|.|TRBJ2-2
TGTGCCAGTAGTGTAATAGCGGGAGGCACCGGGGAGCTGTTTTTT
CASSVIAGGTGELFF
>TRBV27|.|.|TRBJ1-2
TGTGCCAGCAGTTCCGACAGCTATGGCTACACCTTC
CASSSDSYGYTF
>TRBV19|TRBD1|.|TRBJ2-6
TGTGCCAGTAGTATAGGGCAGGGGGCGCTAGGGGCCAACGTCCTGACTTTC
CASSIGQGALGANVLTF
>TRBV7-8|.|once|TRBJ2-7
TGTGCCAGCAGCTTTTCCTACGAGCAGTACTTC
CASSFSYEQYF
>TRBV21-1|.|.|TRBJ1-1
TGTGCCAGCAGCAAAGAAAACCGGCTTGCGCAATTGAACACTGAAGCTTTCTTT
CASSKENRLAQLNTEAFF